The T cell receptor (beta chain) described here comes from a study of blood T cells in healthy people across ages. General study findings and limits: Conclusively comparing naive with antigen-experienced cells was impossible with unsorted PBMCs. There was a strong correlation between TCR beta diversity and naive T cell percentage. Fewer expanded clones and more diversity marked long-lived versus aged donors.

Each donor was a healthy Caucasian individual from Russia, aged roughly 6 to 95. This clonotype was detected only a few times. Its antigen is still unknown. Combining a sample-barcoded 5' primer with a J-beta primer mix, a second PCR ran for roughly 7 to 11 cycles. Using its own MiXCR run on the 5' RACE reads, TCRdb lists one record per CDR3 protein. The sample holds approximately 1.5 million distinct CDR3 sequences; around 35% are singletons and the top ten take roughly 10%. The CDR3 is 14 amino acids. With 6 bases removed from V and 8 bases from J, the gap between germline ends came to 20 bases. Germline V gene data show CDR1 as DFQATT and CDR2 as SNEGSKA (reference sequence).

What was sequenced was blood. This receptor was obtained from a woman aged 25 to 39 in good health. The V and J genes are TRBV20-1 and TRBJ2-1; D perhaps matches TRBD2 (6 bases). In nucleotides, the CDR3 is TGCAGTGCGGCCGGTGGGGTAGCGGTGGATGAGCAGTTCTTC. Its protein product is CSAAGGVAVDEQFF.